A selection of T cell receptor beta chains follows, all from one sample in a study of blood T cell repertoires in COVID-19. Assay used: immunoSEQ multiplex PCR; TCRdb lists only in-frame clones, some missing. The repertoire holds 140,000 to 150,000 clones, with 84% as singletons. Sequenced material: peripheral blood. These receptors were obtained from a man aged 25 to 40 with COVID-19, enrolled during active disease. CDR3s include the opening cysteine and the closing phenylalanine or tryptophan. D genes are given only for firm matches. Rows may omit the clone size; those that give it use once, few, many or a size class.

V gene	J gene	clone size	D gene	CDR3 protein	CDR3 DNA
TRBV6-5	TRBJ1-1	.	.	CASSRGGVNTEAFF	TGTGCCAGCAGCCGGGGGGGAGTGAACACTGAAGCTTTCTTT
TRBV10-2	TRBJ2-2	.	.	CASSQSGTGELFF	TGCGCCAGCAGCCAGTCGGGCACCGGGGAGCTGTTTTTT
TRBV11-1	TRBJ2-5	.	.	CASSPEGAGGETQYF	TGTGCCAGCAGCCCCGAGGGGGCGGGAGGAGAGACCCAGTACTTC
TRBV5-1	TRBJ2-5	.	TRBD2	CASMTSGRAVETQYF	TGCGCCAGCATGACTAGCGGGAGGGCCGTGGAGACCCAGTACTTC
TRBV19	TRBJ2-1	.	TRBD1	CASSRGTGVRNEQFF	TGTGCCAGTAGTAGAGGGACAGGGGTCCGCAATGAGCAGTTCTTC
TRBV27	TRBJ2-2	.	TRBD1	CASSLTVDRADTGELFF	TGTGCCAGCAGTTTAACGGTCGACAGGGCCGACACCGGGGAGCTGTTTTTT
TRBV10-3	TRBJ2-7	.	.	CAISETGSYEQYF	TGTGCCATCAGTGAGACAGGCTCCTACGAGCAGTACTTC
TRBV24-1	TRBJ1-1	few	TRBD1	CATSGRGRGTEAFF	TGTGCCACCAGTGGAAGGGGGCGAGGCACTGAAGCTTTCTTT
TRBV24-1	TRBJ2-3	.	TRBD2	CATSDLGGGGTDTQYF	TGTGCCACCAGTGATTTGGGGGGGGGAGGCACAGATACGCAGTATTTT
TRBV11-2	TRBJ1-1	once	TRBD1	CASSSTPGQDPFTEAFF	TGTGCCAGCAGCTCCACTCCGGGACAGGACCCTTTCACTGAAGCTTTCTTT
TRBV7-8	TRBJ2-7	.	TRBD1	CASSPRTGANSYEQYF	TGTGCCAGCAGCCCAAGGACAGGGGCCAACTCCTACGAGCAGTACTTC
TRBV28	TRBJ1-1	once	.	CASSLLAGKPEAFF	TGTGCCAGCAGTTTGCTGGCGGGGAAGCCTGAAGCTTTCTTT
TRBV5-6	TRBJ2-5	.	.	CASSYGTSQETQYF	TGTGCCAGCAGCTACGGGACATCCCAAGAGACCCAGTACTTC
TRBV6-5	TRBJ2-5	.	TRBD2	CASSLTAGGQETQYF	TGTGCCAGCAGCTTGACAGCGGGGGGGCAAGAGACCCAGTACTTC
TRBV9	TRBJ1-2	.	TRBD1	CASSPQGTYGYTF	TGTGCCAGCAGCCCACAGGGGACCTATGGCTACACCTTC
TRBV19	TRBJ2-3	.	TRBD1	CASSFGGGQGARTDTQYF	TGTGCCAGTTCCTTCGGCGGGGGACAGGGGGCACGCACAGATACGCAGTATTTT
TRBV19	TRBJ1-5	.	TRBD1	CASSLTGGTQPQHF	TGTGCCAGTAGTTTAACAGGGGGCACTCAGCCCCAGCATTTT
TRBV28	TRBJ2-7	.	TRBD1	CASSLPIRGQQYF	TGTGCCAGCAGTTTGCCAATAAGGGGGCAACAGTACTTC
TRBV21-1	TRBJ2-3	.	.	CASSKSGRHSTDTQYF	TGTGCCAGCAGCAAAAGTGGGCGCCATAGCACAGATACGCAGTATTTT
TRBV5-4	TRBJ2-5	.	TRBD1	CASSPTGVSVVDQETQYF	TGTGCCAGCAGCCCGACAGGGGTGTCGGTGGTTGATCAAGAGACCCAGTACTTC
TRBV30	TRBJ2-2	.	.	CACSTGPGNTGELFF	TGTGCCTGTAGTACAGGGCCGGGAAACACCGGGGAGCTGTTTTTT
TRBV5-8	TRBJ2-7	.	TRBD1	CASSSGGYEQYF	TGTGCCAGCAGCTCAGGGGGCTACGAGCAGTACTTC
TRBV18	TRBJ2-1	.	TRBD2	CASSPQGLRGNEQFF	TGTGCCAGCTCACCACAGGGACTACGAGGCAATGAGCAGTTCTTC
TRBV28	TRBJ1-4	.	TRBD1	CASLNRGREKLFF	TGTGCCAGCCTCAACAGGGGGCGCGAAAAACTGTTTTTT
TRBV19	TRBJ1-1	.	TRBD1	CASTDTGGRTEAFF	TGTGCCAGTACCGATACAGGGGGAAGGACTGAAGCTTTCTTT
TRBV19	TRBJ1-5	.	.	CASSAETSNQPQHF	TGTGCCAGTAGCGCGGAAACAAGCAATCAGCCCCAGCATTTT
TRBV5-8	TRBJ1-6	.	TRBD1	CASSPRQGRFHSPLHF	TGTGCCAGCAGCCCCCGACAGGGAAGGTTTCATTCACCCCTCCACTTT
TRBV30	TRBJ2-3	.	TRBD2	CAWSTSSGSTDTQYF	TGTGCCTGGAGTACGAGTAGCGGGAGCACAGATACGCAGTATTTT
TRBV6-5	TRBJ1-3	.	.	CASSRQDSGNTIYF	TGTGCCAGCAGTCGACAGGACTCTGGAAACACCATATATTTT
TRBV10-1	TRBJ2-3	few	.	CASSASGTDTQYF	TGCGCCAGCAGTGCCAGCGGGACAGATACGCAGTATTTT
TRBV15	TRBJ1-1	.	TRBD1	CATSGPPGQGQEGTEAFF	TGTGCCACCAGCGGACCCCCGGGACAGGGTCAGGAGGGCACTGAAGCTTTCTTT
TRBV13	TRBJ2-7	.	.	CASSSATGFREQYF	TGTGCCAGCAGCTCGGCAACGGGGTTCAGAGAGCAGTACTTC
TRBV9	TRBJ2-2	.	TRBD2	CASSAAGTSGRSVTGELFF	TGTGCCAGCAGCGCCGCCGGGACTAGCGGGAGAAGCGTCACCGGGGAGCTGTTTTTT
TRBV12-3/TRBV12-4	TRBJ2-4	.	.	CASNQGLKNIQYF	TGTGCCAGCAATCAGGGCCTTAAAAACATTCAGTACTTC
TRBV30	TRBJ2-1	.	.	CAWRPLNNEQFF	TGTGCCTGGAGGCCGCTAAACAATGAGCAGTTCTTC
TRBV7-3	TRBJ2-5	.	TRBD2	CASSPGLAGQETQYF	TGTGCCAGCAGCCCAGGACTAGCGGGTCAAGAGACCCAGTACTTC
TRBV2	TRBJ1-2	.	TRBD1	CASSEGTGRTF	TGTGCCAGCAGTGAGGGGACAGGGCGAACCTTC
TRBV4-1	TRBJ2-3	.	.	CASSHDGGGDTQYF	TGCGCCAGCAGCCATGACGGAGGTGGAGATACGCAGTATTTT
TRBV7-3	TRBJ2-3	.	.	CASSFGSDTQYF	TGTGCCAGCAGCTTCGGGTCAGATACGCAGTATTTT